The 27 T cell receptor beta chains reported below all come from one sample, sequenced in a study of CD8 T cells in ankylosing spondylitis. Study results and caveats: One TCR beta motif, made up of roughly 8 highly homologous variants, appeared characteristic of ankylosing spondylitis blood.

For these receptors, no antigen is known. TCRdb processed the 5' RACE reads anew with MiXCR; each CDR3 protein has one entry. The sample yields 650,000 to 800,000 distinct CDR3 sequences, under 20% seen once. The sequenced sample consisted of blood, either unsorted or a sorted T cell fraction (not recorded which). These receptors originate from a male donor with ankylosing spondylitis.

At least ten counts were recorded for this clonotype. The J gene is TRBJ2-4, the V gene TRBV7-8; 8 bases match TRBD2. Germline values: CDR1 SGHVS, CDR2 FQNEAQ. The CDR3 loop spans 15 amino acids. Trimming at V came to 4 bases and at J to 6 bases, leaving 8 bases not matched to a gene. CDR3 region: CASSSKREPSNIQYF. In DNA form, the CDR3 reads TGTGCCAGCAGCTCCAAGCGGGAGCCTTCAAACATTCAGTACTTC.

In its sample, this clonotype was seen many times. The chain uses TRBV5-1 and TRBJ2-2, with 9 bases that match TRBD1. Per the germline V gene, CDR1 is SGHRS and CDR2 is YFSETQ. Losses at the gene ends were 4 bases for V and 0 bases for J; bases not matched to a gene: 16. The CDR3 spans 20 residues. CDR3 residues: CASSPAGQGLLSTNTGELFF. The DNA for the CDR3 is TGCGCCAGCAGCCCGGCGGGACAGGGCCTATTATCCACGAACACCGGGGAGCTGTTTTTT.

V and J are TRBV7-2 and TRBJ2-5; D is possibly TRBD2 (5 bases). Germline V gene data show CDR1 as SGHTA and CDR2 as FQGNSA. This CDR3 is built from 13 residues. Trimming cost V 10 bases and J 1 base, with 13 bases left between them. For the CDR3, the DNA is TGTGCCACCTCTCCGGGGTCCCAAGAGACCCAGTACTTC. Amino acids: CATSPGSQETQYF. The full variable domain, in which reference TRBV7-2 and TRBJ2-5 provide the parts outside the CDR3, is GAGVSQSPSNKVTEKGKDVELRCDPISGHTALYWYRQSLGQGLEFLIYFQGNSAPDKSGLPSDRFSAERTGGSVSTLTIQRTQQEDSAVYLCATSPGSQETQYFGPGTRLLVL.

The V and J genes are TRBV5-1 and TRBJ1-5; 11 nucleotides match TRBD1. This CDR3 region has 15 residues. The V gene end was trimmed by 4 bases and the J gene end by 5 bases; junction bases not matched to a gene: 5. Germline V gene lookup returns CDR1 SGHRS and CDR2 YFSETQ. CDR3 sequence (DNA): TGCGCCAGCAGCATCGGGACAGGGGGATATCAGCCCCAGCATTTT. Its translation: CASSIGTGGYQPQHF. Variable domain in full (rest from reference TRBV5-1 and TRBJ1-5): KAGVTQTPRYLIKTRGQQVTLSCSPISGHRSVSWYQQTPGQGLQFLFEYFSETQRNKGNFPGRFSGRQFSNSRSEMNVSTLELGDSALYLCASSIGTGGYQPQHFGDGTRLSIL.

This rearrangement joins TRBV6-5 to TRBJ2-7; 8 positions agree with TRBD1. Per the germline V gene, CDR1 is MNHEY and CDR2 is SVGAGI. The junction had 5 bases not matched to a gene; V was cut back by 2 bases and J by 2 bases. The CDR3 is made up of 15 amino acids. The CDR3 loop reads CASSYRTGQTYEQYF. The CDR3 DNA is TGTGCCAGCAGTTACCGGACAGGGCAAACCTACGAGCAGTACTTC.

This clonotype was recorded at least ten times. This rearrangement joins TRBV20-1 to TRBJ1-1; tentative D call: TRBD1 (5 bases). The CDR3 is made up of 18 amino acids. Germline values: CDR1 DFQATT, CDR2 SNEGSKA (reference sequence). The V and J ends lost 0 bases and 6 bases respectively, with 26 bases between them. This CDR3 is CSARDPTTAGLRGPEAFF. CDR3 coding DNA: TGCAGTGCTAGAGACCCAACGACGGCCGGACTTCGGGGCCCTGAAGCTTTCTTT.

This clonotype has more than one count but fewer than ten. The chain combines TRBV20-1 with TRBJ1-2, with 12 positions matching TRBD1. CDR1 and CDR2 from the germline V gene are DFQATT and SNEGSKA (reference sequence). This CDR3 region has 18 residues. The V segment lost 5 bases and the J segment 1 base; nucleotides outside the gene matches: 14. This CDR3 reads CSAPPPGTGGWGNYGYTF. CDR3 coding DNA: TGCAGTGCTCCCCCCCCCGGGACAGGGGGCTGGGGTAACTATGGCTACACCTTC.

This clonotype has a handful of counts. The chain recombines TRBV27 with TRBJ2-1; maybe TRBD1 (6 bases). This CDR3 contains 16 residues. The V gene lost 0 bases and the J gene lost 2 bases, with 11 bases spanning the gap. The germline CDR1 and CDR2 sequences are MNHEY and SMNVEV (reference sequence). This CDR3 reads CASSLSHGTPYNEQFF. CDR3 sequence (DNA): TGTGCCAGCAGTTTATCCCACGGGACACCCTACAATGAGCAGTTCTTC.

This chain joins TRBV11-2 and TRBJ2-7; the D gene is possibly TRBD1 (6 bases). V gave up 6 bases and J gave up 10 bases, with 19 bases separating them. Germline V gives CDR1 SGHAT, CDR2 FQNNGV. The CDR3 spans 13 residues. The CDR3 loop is CASRKSQGPEQYF. CDR3 coding DNA: TGTGCCAGCAGAAAAAGCCAGGGGCCGGAACAGTACTTC.

The chain joins TRBV5-1 to TRBJ1-1; D is perhaps TRBD1 (5 bases). V was clipped by 4 bases and J by 11 bases, with 15 bases between them. This CDR3 region has 12 residues. Germline CDR1 and CDR2: SGHRS and YFSETQ. DNA for the CDR3: TGCGCCAGCAGCGGGGGGGAGACCAGGGCTTTCTTT. This codes for CASSGGETRAFF. The full variable domain, its missing parts supplied by reference TRBV5-1 and TRBJ1-1, is KAGVTQTPRYLIKTRGQQVTLSCSPISGHRSVSWYQQTPGQGLQFLFEYFSETQRNKGNFPGRFSGRQFSNSRSEMNVSTLELGDSALYLCASSGGETRAFFGQGTRLTVV.

The chain recombines TRBV19 with TRBJ1-1; weak D call: TRBD1 (5 bases). The length of the CDR3 is 14 residues. The V gene's germline CDR1 is LNHDA and CDR2 SQIVND (reference sequence). Trimming took off 7 bases at V and 5 bases at J, with 17 bases between the two ends. In nucleotides, the CDR3 is TGTGCCAGTACTCCAAGGGGCCGGTTGACTGAAGCTTTCTTT. Protein: CASTPRGRLTEAFF.

Remarks on this clonotype: A much larger clonotype is one base distant, so this may be a read error. No conserved phenylalanine or tryptophan ends this CDR3, so it is likely a read error. The rearrangement uses TRBV3-1 and TRBJ2-1, with D possibly being TRBD1 (5 bases). Germline CDR1 is LGHDT and CDR2 is YNNKEL (reference sequence). Between the trimmed V and J ends, which lost 5 bases and 8 bases, there was a span of 16 bases. This CDR3 has 14 residues. The CDR3 DNA follows: TGTGCCAGCAGCTCGCAGGGTGGTCGGGATGAGCAGTTCTCC. Translated: CASSSQGGRDEQFS.

The V gene is TRBV5-1, the J gene TRBJ2-3; maybe TRBD1 (6 bases). CDR3 length: 15 amino acids. Germline V gene data show CDR1 as SGHRS and CDR2 as YFSETQ. The V and J ends lost 4 bases and 2 bases respectively, with 14 bases between them. The CDR3 nucleotides read TGCGCCAGCAGCCCCATTCGGACAGACACAGATACGCAGTATTTT. As protein: CASSPIRTDTDTQYF.

This clonotype appeared a few times. For the CDR3, the DNA is TGTGCCAGCAGTGAATACCGGACCGGCTACACCTTC. Amino acid sequence: CASSEYRTGYTF. This sequence joins TRBV25-1 and TRBJ1-2, with D unresolved. CDR1 and CDR2 from the germline V gene are MGHDK and SYGVNS. V gave up 0 bases and J gave up 8 bases, with 7 bases separating them. The CDR3 is 12 amino acids.

The genes are TRBV29-1 and TRBJ2-4, with D tentatively TRBD1 (7 bases). Trimming took 3 bases from V and 6 from J, leaving 12 bases between them. The CDR3 sequence is 13 residues long. Germline V gene data show CDR1 as SQVTM and CDR2 as ANQGSEA. The CDR3 protein is CSVEEGASNIQYF. The CDR3 nucleotides are TGCAGCGTTGAGGAGGGGGCTTCAAACATTCAGTACTTC.

This clonotype was picked up a small number of times. V is TRBV6-1 and J is TRBJ1-3, with D perhaps TRBD1 (6 bases). V lost 9 bases and J 4 bases, leaving 16 bases between the germline ends. Germline V gives CDR1 MNHNS, CDR2 SASEGT. The length of the CDR3 is 14 residues. The CDR3 DNA reads TGTGCCAGTTCGCGGGGGGCGCAAGGAAACACCATATATTTT. Translating it yields CASSRGAQGNTIYF.

This clonotype was recorded at least ten times. This chain connects TRBV12-3 or TRBV12-4 to TRBJ2-1, with 14 positions matching TRBD2. Trimming at V came to 5 bases and at J to 5 bases, leaving 2 bases not matched to a gene. The CDR3 extends over 15 amino acids. CDR3 coding DNA: TGTGCCAGCAGTCCGACTAGCGGGGGGGACAATGAGCAGTTCTTC. Amino acid sequence: CASSPTSGGDNEQFF.

This clonotype has ten or more counts. The rearrangement links TRBV12-3 or TRBV12-4 to TRBJ2-5, with 11 bases aligning to TRBD2. Trimming removed 5 bases from V and 5 bases from J; junction bases left unmatched: 7. CDR3 length: 15 amino acids. The CDR3 sequence: CASSHTSGSLETQYF. The CDR3 DNA reads TGTGCCAGCAGTCACACTAGCGGGAGCCTTGAGACCCAGTACTTC.

This chain uses TRBV20-1 with TRBJ1-3; D is unresolved. V gave up 1 base and J gave up 2 bases, with 6 bases separating them. CDR1 and CDR2 (germline): DFQATT, SNEGSKA (reference sequence). The CDR3 extends over 13 amino acids. The CDR3 protein is CSARGVAGNTIYF. The CDR3 DNA reads as TGCAGTGCTAGAGGGGTTGCTGGAAACACCATATATTTT.

This chain connects TRBV3-1 to TRBJ2-3; D is uncertain. With 0 bases removed from V and 4 bases from J, the gap between germline ends came to 14 bases. CDR1 LGHDT and CDR2 YNNKEL come from the germline V gene (reference sequence). The CDR3 length is 16 residues. The CDR3 region is CASSQEMSEVPDTQYF. The CDR3 region has the DNA TGTGCCAGCAGCCAAGAGATGAGTGAGGTTCCAGATACGCAGTATTTT.

V and J are TRBV24-1 and TRBJ2-1, with TRBD2 identical over 12 bases. Unmatched junction bases numbered 6, after V lost 5 bases and J lost 5 bases. Germline CDR1 and CDR2: KGHDR and SFDVKD. The CDR3 has 16 amino acids. CDR3: CATSVSSGRVNNEQFF. Written as DNA, the CDR3 is TGTGCCACCAGTGTTTCTAGCGGGAGGGTTAACAATGAGCAGTTCTTC.

Only a few counts were recorded for this clonotype. This chain connects TRBV4-2 to TRBJ2-7, with D uncertain. V was cut by 3 bases and J by 0 bases, with 9 bases left in between. CDR3 length equals 14 residues. Germline-derived CDR1 and CDR2 are LGHNA and YNFKEQ. The CDR3 bases are TGTGCCAGCAGCCAGAGAATTTCCTCCTACGAGCAGTACTTC. Protein sequence: CASSQRISSYEQYF.

V usage is TRBV18 and J usage is TRBJ2-5; 7 bases match TRBD2. The CDR3 sequence is 15 residues long. Trimming removed 0 bases from V and 2 bases from J; junction bases left unmatched: 3. The germline V gene encodes CDR1 KGHSH and CDR2 LQKENI. The DNA of the CDR3 is TGTGCCAGCTCACCACCCGGGGGGTCACAAGAGACCCAGTACTTC. Its protein is CASSPPGGSQETQYF.

This clonotype has more than one count but fewer than ten. The gene calls are TRBV27 and TRBJ2-1; D is undetermined. Per the germline V gene, CDR1 is MNHEY and CDR2 is SMNVEV (reference sequence). V lost 6 bases and J lost 5, with 23 bases in between. The length of the CDR3 is 17 residues. The CDR3 DNA follows: TGTGCCAGCAGCCAACCCCACCTAGTTTCGGTAAACAATGAGCAGTTCTTC. It is translated as CASSQPHLVSVNNEQFF.

CDR3 DNA sequence: TGTGCCAGCAGCTTATCCCGGACTAGCGGGGGAAAGGAGTTCTTC. Protein product: CASSLSRTSGGKEFF. The chain uses TRBV7-9 and TRBJ2-1, with TRBD2 matching 13 bases. The V and J ends lost 2 bases and 14 bases, in that order; junction bases with no gene match: 9. Germline V gene sequence: CDR1 SEHNR, CDR2 FQNEAQ (reference sequence). The CDR3 contains 15 residues.

The gene calls are TRBV7-8 and TRBJ2-5; a weak D match, TRBD1 (5 bases). This CDR3 contains 14 residues. The germline V gene encodes CDR1 SGHVS and CDR2 FQNEAQ. Trimming left V 5 bases short and J 2 bases short, with 12 bases between. In DNA form, the CDR3 reads TGTGCCAGCAGCCGTACCTGGACACAAGAGACCCAGTACTTC. Translated: CASSRTWTQETQYF.

The V gene is TRBV3-1, the J gene TRBJ2-1; D not certain. CDR3 length equals 13 residues. Trimming removed 1 base from V and 4 bases from J, with 5 bases in between. The germline V gene has CDR1 LGHDT and CDR2 YNNKEL (reference sequence). CDR3 sequence: CASSQVIYNEQFF. The CDR3 nucleotides read TGTGCCAGCAGCCAAGTTATTTACAATGAGCAGTTCTTC.